These T cell receptor beta chains were read from a single sample in a study of cytomegalovirus exposure and HLA in healthy donors. This table comes from immunoSEQ multiplex PCR, and its TCRdb copy is limited to in-frame clones, with some not included. Here the sample spans over 150,000 clones, 77% being singletons. Sequenced: PBMCs. The origin of the receptors is a woman aged 60-75 years in good health and CMV-seropositive. CDR3s include the opening cysteine and the closing phenylalanine or tryptophan. Each record gives: D gene, V gene, J gene, clone size, CDR3 length, CDR3 DNA, CDR3 protein. A D gene is named only where the DNA matches it firmly. Clone size is given for some rows only: seen once, a few or many times, or a class if the clone is expanded.

D: -
V: TRBV25-1
J: TRBJ1-3
size: -
length: 15
DNA: TGTGCCAGCAGTGAATACACCGGCTCTGGAAACACCATATATTTT
CDR3: CASSEYTGSGNTIYF

D: -
V: TRBV19
J: TRBJ2-7
size: -
length: 14
DNA: TGTGCCAGTAGTATTAACGGGAAGAGTAGCGAGCAGTACTTC
CDR3: CASSINGKSSEQYF

D: -
V: TRBV10-3
J: TRBJ2-3
size: -
length: 15
DNA: TGTGCCATCAGTGACCGGGGATCTAGCACAGATACGCAGTATTTT
CDR3: CAISDRGSSTDTQYF

D: -
V: TRBV6-1
J: TRBJ2-5
size: -
length: 15
DNA: TGTGCCAGCAGTGGCCTAACCAAGGGAGAAGAGACCCAGTACTTC
CDR3: CASSGLTKGEETQYF

D: TRBD1
V: TRBV19
J: TRBJ2-5
size: -
length: 14
DNA: TGTGCCAGTAGTCCCCCGGACAGGTCGGAGACCCAGTACTTC
CDR3: CASSPPDRSETQYF

D: TRBD2
V: TRBV11-2
J: TRBJ2-1
size: -
length: 15
DNA: TGTGCCAGCAGCGGCCTAGCGGGGACCTACAATGAGCAGTTCTTC
CDR3: CASSGLAGTYNEQFF

D: -
V: TRBV19
J: TRBJ1-5
size: -
length: 12
DNA: TGTGCCAGTAGACGGTTCAATCAGCCCCAGCATTTT
CDR3: CASRRFNQPQHF

D: TRBD1
V: TRBV19
J: TRBJ1-5
size: -
length: 20
DNA: TGTGCCAGTAGTCGCCCCCCGGGACAGGGCTTTGGTAAAGTGAGTCAGCCCCAGCATTTT
CDR3: CASSRPPGQGFGKVSQPQHF

D: TRBD1
V: TRBV9
J: TRBJ1-1
size: once
length: 15
DNA: TGTGCCAGCACGCAAACAGGGGAACAGAACACTGAAGCTTTCTTT
CDR3: CASTQTGEQNTEAFF

D: TRBD2
V: TRBV9
J: TRBJ2-5
size: -
length: 17
DNA: TGTGCCAGCAGCGTAGGCGGAATAGCGGGGGGACAAGAGACCCAGTACTTC
CDR3: CASSVGGIAGGQETQYF

D: TRBD1
V: TRBV5-6
J: TRBJ1-5
size: -
length: 14
DNA: TGTGCCAGCAGCTTGGGGACAGGGCTTCAGCCCCAGCATTTT
CDR3: CASSLGTGLQPQHF

D: TRBD2
V: TRBV9
J: TRBJ2-1
size: -
length: 16
DNA: TGTGCCAGCAGCACCAGACTAGCGGGGACCTACAATGAGCAGTTCTTC
CDR3: CASSTRLAGTYNEQFF

D: -
V: TRBV29-1
J: TRBJ2-6
size: -
length: 15
DNA: TGCAGCGTAGGGGGAACAAGCTCTGGGGCCAACGTCCTGACTTTC
CDR3: CSVGGTSSGANVLTF

D: -
V: TRBV5-1
J: TRBJ2-7
size: -
length: 14
DNA: TGCGCCAGCAGCATGCCGGGACAAAACTACGAGCAGTACTTC
CDR3: CASSMPGQNYEQYF

D: -
V: TRBV7-2
J: TRBJ1-1
size: -
length: 14
DNA: TGTGCCAGCAGCTCTCAAACTCGTTCTACTGAAGCTTTCTTT
CDR3: CASSSQTRSTEAFF

D: TRBD2
V: TRBV6-4
J: TRBJ2-1
size: -
length: 17
DNA: TGTGCCAGCAGTGACAACCCGCTAGCGGGGGCCTACAATGAGCAGTTCTTC
CDR3: CASSDNPLAGAYNEQFF

D: -
V: TRBV7-9
J: TRBJ2-7
size: few
length: 12
DNA: TGTGCCAGCAGCTTAGAGAGCTACGAGCAGTACTTC
CDR3: CASSLESYEQYF

D: -
V: TRBV7-9
J: TRBJ2-5
size: once
length: 11
DNA: TGTGCCAGCAGCGCAGATGAGACCCAGTACTTC
CDR3: CASSADETQYF

D: -
V: TRBV7-9
J: TRBJ1-3
size: few
length: 14
DNA: TGTGCCAGCAGCCGAGAGGGTTGGGAAAGCACCATATATTTT
CDR3: CASSREGWESTIYF

D: -
V: TRBV4-2
J: TRBJ1-2
size: -
length: 14
DNA: TGTGCCAGCAGCCAAGAAACAGCGGGCCATGGCTACACCTTC
CDR3: CASSQETAGHGYTF

D: -
V: TRBV5-8
J: TRBJ1-6
size: -
length: 15
DNA: TGTGCCAGCAAGGGCCTCGCGGGCTCCAATTCACCCCTCCACTTT
CDR3: CASKGLAGSNSPLHF

D: TRBD2
V: TRBV5-1
J: TRBJ2-1
size: -
length: 17
DNA: TGCGCCAGCAGCTTCTACCTTAGCGGGACTTCTTACAATGAGCAGTTCTTC
CDR3: CASSFYLSGTSYNEQFF

D: -
V: TRBV16
J: TRBJ1-6
size: -
length: 12
DNA: TGTGCCAGCAGCCAACCGAGTTCACCCCTCCACTTT
CDR3: CASSQPSSPLHF

D: -
V: TRBV5-1
J: TRBJ1-6
size: -
length: 13
DNA: TGCGCCAGCAGCCCCCTAAGTAATTCACCCCTCCACTTT
CDR3: CASSPLSNSPLHF

D: -
V: TRBV9
J: TRBJ2-2
size: -
length: 14
DNA: TGTGCCAGCAGCGTCTTCACGACAGCCGGGGAGCTGTTTTTT
CDR3: CASSVFTTAGELFF

D: -
V: TRBV27
J: TRBJ2-2
size: few
length: 16
DNA: TGTGCCAGCAGTATTCGCTTCGCGGGGAACACCGGGGAGCTGTTTTTT
CDR3: CASSIRFAGNTGELFF

D: -
V: TRBV9
J: TRBJ1-2
size: -
length: 16
DNA: TGTGCCAGCAGCGTAGGGTCCACGGGGGTAACCTATGGCTACACCTTC
CDR3: CASSVGSTGVTYGYTF

D: -
V: TRBV30
J: TRBJ2-4
size: -
length: 13
DNA: TGTGCCTGGAGTCAGGGATTTCAAAACAGTCAGTACTTC
CDR3: CAWSQGFQNSQYF

D: TRBD1
V: TRBV28
J: TRBJ1-5
size: -
length: 15
DNA: TGTGCCAGCACTACGATAGGGGGCGGTAATCAGCCCCAGCATTTT
CDR3: CASTTIGGGNQPQHF

D: TRBD1
V: TRBV4-1
J: TRBJ1-2
size: once
length: 15
DNA: TGCGCCAGCAGCCAAGGACAGGGGCTCGGCTATGGCTACACCTTC
CDR3: CASSQGQGLGYGYTF

D: -
V: TRBV7-9
J: TRBJ1-1
size: -
length: 15
DNA: TGTGCCAGCAGCTTGGGGGGTGTTATGAACACTGAAGCTTTCTTT
CDR3: CASSLGGVMNTEAFF

D: -
V: TRBV28
J: TRBJ1-2
size: -
length: 13
DNA: TGTGCCAGCAGAGACGGGGGGAACTATGGCTACACCTTC
CDR3: CASRDGGNYGYTF

D: -
V: TRBV28
J: TRBJ2-7
size: -
length: 15
DNA: TGTGCCAGCAGTTTATTGCGTGACACCGCCTACGAGCAGTACTTC
CDR3: CASSLLRDTAYEQYF

D: -
V: TRBV7-9
J: TRBJ1-1
size: few
length: 14
DNA: TGTGCCAGCAGCCCAAATTACAGGGACACTGAAGCTTTCTTT
CDR3: CASSPNYRDTEAFF

D: -
V: TRBV15
J: TRBJ1-1
size: -
length: 15
DNA: TGTGCCACCAGCAGATCCGCCGGCAGGCTCACTGAAGCTTTCTTT
CDR3: CATSRSAGRLTEAFF

D: -
V: TRBV5-5
J: TRBJ1-2
size: -
length: 14
DNA: TGTGCCAGCAGCTTAGAGCAGGAACCCTATGGCTACACCTTC
CDR3: CASSLEQEPYGYTF

D: -
V: TRBV29-1
J: TRBJ2-2
size: once
length: 11
DNA: TGCAGCGTTGTTGGCTTCGGGGAGCTGTTTTTT
CDR3: CSVVGFGELFF

D: -
V: TRBV4-3
J: TRBJ1-2
size: -
length: 14
DNA: TGCGCCAGCAGCCAAGATTACGGGGATGTGGGCTACACCTTC
CDR3: CASSQDYGDVGYTF

D: -
V: TRBV6-5
J: TRBJ1-3
size: -
length: 15
DNA: TGTGCCAGCAGTCTGACAGTCCAATCTGGAAACACCATATATTTT
CDR3: CASSLTVQSGNTIYF

D: TRBD1
V: TRBV27
J: TRBJ2-1
size: once
length: 15
DNA: TGTGCCAGCAGTTTACCCATCTCAGGGGGCAATGAGCAGTTCTTC
CDR3: CASSLPISGGNEQFF

D: TRBD1
V: TRBV5-1
J: TRBJ2-1
size: few
length: 16
DNA: TGCGCCAGCAGCTTGGGAGACAGGGGTTCCTACAATGAGCAGTTCTTC
CDR3: CASSLGDRGSYNEQFF

D: -
V: TRBV6-6
J: TRBJ1-2
size: -
length: 13
DNA: TGTGCCAGCCGGCGAGGGGGAATCTATGGCTACACCTTC
CDR3: CASRRGGIYGYTF

D: -
V: TRBV30
J: TRBJ1-2
size: once
length: 16
DNA: TGTGCCTGGAGTGTATCCGGTATGGGGGGTCTGGCTGGCTACACCTTC
CDR3: CAWSVSGMGGLAGYTF

D: -
V: TRBV30
J: TRBJ2-5
size: -
length: 11
DNA: TGTGCCTGGACCCTGGCAGAGACCCAGTACTTC
CDR3: CAWTLAETQYF

D: -
V: TRBV15
J: TRBJ2-7
size: -
length: 15
DNA: TGTGCCACCAGCAGAGATCTAGGGGAACCCTACGAGCAGTACTTC
CDR3: CATSRDLGEPYEQYF

D: TRBD1
V: TRBV10-3
J: TRBJ1-4
size: -
length: 14
DNA: TGTGCCATCAGTGGGACAGGGGGTAATGAAAAACTGTTTTTT
CDR3: CAISGTGGNEKLFF

D: TRBD1
V: TRBV5-1
J: TRBJ2-3
size: -
length: 15
DNA: TGCGCCAGCAGCCTGGGACAGGGCACAAGAGATACGCAGTATTTT
CDR3: CASSLGQGTRDTQYF

D: -
V: TRBV6-5
J: TRBJ2-3
size: -
length: 14
DNA: TGTGCCAGCAGACTTCCCACCCAAGCGGATACGCAGTATTTT
CDR3: CASRLPTQADTQYF

D: -
V: TRBV2
J: TRBJ2-7
size: -
length: 12
DNA: TGTGCCAGCAGTGGTCCCGGGGTCGAGCAGTACTTC
CDR3: CASSGPGVEQYF

D: TRBD1
V: TRBV6-5
J: TRBJ1-2
size: -
length: 14
DNA: TGTGCCAGCAGACCTCCGGGACAGGGCTCTCACTACACCTTC
CDR3: CASRPPGQGSHYTF

D: -
V: TRBV7-9
J: TRBJ2-1
size: -
length: 13
DNA: TGTGCCGGGGGGGCAAGCTCCTACAATGAGCAGTTCTTC
CDR3: CAGGASSYNEQFF

D: TRBD2
V: TRBV5-1
J: TRBJ2-3
size: -
length: 15
DNA: TGCGCCAGCAGCCCCTCGGGACTAGAGACAGATACGCAGTATTTT
CDR3: CASSPSGLETDTQYF

D: TRBD2
V: TRBV5-4
J: TRBJ2-1
size: -
length: 14
DNA: TGTGCCAGCAGCTCTATTAGCGGGCACAATGAGCAGTTCTTC
CDR3: CASSSISGHNEQFF

D: TRBD2
V: TRBV7-3
J: TRBJ2-3
size: -
length: 22
DNA: TGTGCCAGCAGCCTACGCCCGCTAGCGGGAGGGGCGAAAAGGGGTGGCACAGATACGCAGTATTTT
CDR3: CASSLRPLAGGAKRGGTDTQYF